This T cell receptor beta chain was sequenced in a study of monozygotic twins with inflammatory bowel disease. TCRdb reprocessed the 5' RACE reads, keeping one entry per CDR3 protein, no DNA. The sample holds approximately 340,000 distinct CDR3 sequences. The CDR3 extends over 14 amino acids. The germline V gene has CDR1 DFQATT and CDR2 SNEGSKA (reference sequence). This TCR was sampled from a human donor with ulcerative colitis or Crohn's disease, or a healthy co-twin of an affected twin (not recorded which). Sequenced sample: blood. This sequence joins TRBV20-1 and TRBJ2-7. CDR3 sequence reads: CSVRQDRDYYEQYF.